The 24 T cell receptor beta chains reported below all come from one sample, sequenced in a study of response to subunit inactivated influenza vaccine. TCRdb itself ran the RT-PCR reads through MiXCR, one entry per CDR3 protein. The profile covers roughly 760,000 distinct CDR3 sequences, with around 21% appearing a single time and about 9.4% taken by the ten largest. Sequencing used PBMCs from blood, obtained roughly 5 days after vaccination. These receptors all come from a man in his fifties who received an inactivated influenza vaccine.

This clonotype was picked up a small number of times. This chain joins TRBV3-1 and TRBJ2-5; D unresolved. This CDR3 is 12 amino acids long. V lost 0 bases to trimming and J lost 7 bases, with 6 bases between them. CDR1 and CDR2 (germline): LGHDT, YNNKEL (reference sequence). CDR3 DNA: TGTGCCAGCAGCCAAGAGACGAGGACCCAGTACTTC. Translation gives CASSQETRTQYF.

This clonotype was found many times. The chain recombines TRBV12-3 or TRBV12-4 with TRBJ2-3; D may correspond to TRBD1 or TRBD2 (6 bases each). This CDR3 is 16 amino acids long. V was trimmed by 3 bases and J by 0 bases, leaving 13 bases between them. The CDR3 bases are TGTGCCAGCAGTTTCGGGTGGGGGGCTAGCACAGATACGCAGTATTTT. Translation: CASSFGWGASTDTQYF.

This clonotype has a handful of counts. The gene calls are TRBV11-2 and TRBJ1-2; the D gene is possibly TRBD1 (5 bases). V lost 5 bases to trimming and J lost 2 bases, with 15 bases between them. The germline CDR1 and CDR2 sequences are SGHAT and FQNNGV. The CDR3 extends over 15 amino acids. CDR3 sequence reads: CASSPGTDQNYGYTF. The CDR3 DNA sequence: TGTGCCAGCAGCCCTGGGACGGATCAAAACTATGGCTACACCTTC.

This chain connects TRBV5-1 to TRBJ1-2, with D possibly being TRBD1 (6 bases). Deletions cut 0 bases from V and 4 bases from J, with 13 bases between. The germline V gene has CDR1 SGHRS and CDR2 YFSETQ. This CDR3 has 15 amino acids. The CDR3 sequence is CASSLVTSDSYGYTF. The CDR3 DNA is TGCGCCAGCAGCTTGGTGACTTCGGACAGCTATGGCTACACCTTC.

This clonotype turned up a few times. V gene TRBV4-1 combines with J gene TRBJ2-7, with 12 bases lining up with TRBD2. After removal of 4 bases from V and 4 bases from J, the junction contained 8 bases not matched to a gene. The CDR3 consists of 16 residues. Germline V gene lookup returns CDR1 MGHRA and CDR2 YSYEKL. The CDR3 bases are TGCGCCAGCAGCCCCCAGACTAGCGGGAGTTTTTACGAGCAGTACTTC. Its protein is CASSPQTSGSFYEQYF.

The chain recombines TRBV12-3 or TRBV12-4 with TRBJ2-5, with 10 bases aligning to TRBD1. The J segment lost 5 bases and the V segment lost 2 bases, leaving 5 bases of the junction unmatched. The CDR3 contains 15 residues. For the CDR3, the DNA is TGTGCCAGCAGTTTACCGACAGGGGGCTGGGAGACCCAGTACTTC. Its protein is CASSLPTGGWETQYF.

This clonotype was observed a few times. CDR3 DNA: TGCGCCAGCAGCCAGAAGATAGCGGGAGGATCCTTCTACGAGCAGTACTTC. It translates to CASSQKIAGGSFYEQYF. The chain is built from TRBV4-3 and TRBJ2-7; 10 bases match TRBD2. The CDR3 has 17 amino acids. Per the germline V gene, CDR1 is LGHNA and CDR2 is YSLEER. The trim removed 3 bases at V and 3 bases at J, leaving 11 bases unmatched.

This clonotype appeared once. The chain's CDR3 is CASTLWATTYNEQFF. The CDR3 nucleotides are TGCGCCAGCACCCTCTGGGCGACTACCTACAATGAGCAGTTCTTC. The chain links TRBV4-3 to TRBJ2-1; D perhaps matches TRBD2 (5 bases). The length of the CDR3 is 15 residues. Germline V gene sequence: CDR1 LGHNA, CDR2 YSLEER. V shed 7 bases and J shed 2 bases, with 15 bases lying between them.

This clonotype was observed a handful of times. The chain carries TRBV4-3 and TRBJ2-3; TRBD2 matches 7 bases. V lost 0 bases to trimming and J lost 0 bases; unmatched junction nucleotides: 9. The germline CDR1 and CDR2 sequences are LGHNA and YSLEER. The CDR3 is 18 amino acids. CDR3: CASSQDFAGAISTDTQYF. The CDR3 bases are TGCGCCAGCAGCCAAGATTTTGCGGGAGCGATTAGCACAGATACGCAGTATTTT.

The rearrangement joins TRBV7-8 to TRBJ2-1; D gene uncertain. The ends were cut back, 1 base at V and 5 bases at J, with 9 bases in the middle. This CDR3 comprises 14 residues. The germline V gene encodes CDR1 SGHVS and CDR2 FQNEAQ. The CDR3 sequence is CASSLERSHNEQFF. CDR3 sequence (DNA): TGTGCCAGCAGCTTAGAACGCAGCCACAATGAGCAGTTCTTC.

This clonotype was counted only a few times. V usage is TRBV7-9 and J usage is TRBJ1-5; D call uncertain. Germline V gene data show CDR1 as SEHNR and CDR2 as FQNEAQ (reference sequence). Trimming removed 10 bases at V and 0 bases at J, with 16 bases between. The CDR3 has 15 residues. CDR3: CAISRADDSNQPQHF. The CDR3 DNA sequence: TGTGCCATATCGCGGGCAGACGATAGCAATCAGCCCCAGCATTTT.

This clonotype came up many times. The chain combines TRBV7-9 with TRBJ1-2, with D unresolved. The CDR3 consists of 14 residues. The V and J ends lost 1 base and 7 bases respectively, with 13 bases between them. Germline V lookup: CDR1 SEHNR, CDR2 FQNEAQ (reference sequence). DNA for the CDR3: TGTGCCAGCAGCTTAGGACCGTTGCTCGGTGGCTACACCTTC. This gives the protein CASSLGPLLGGYTF. The full variable domain, completed using reference TRBV7-9 and TRBJ1-2, is DTGVSQNPRHKITKRGQNVTFRCDPISEHNRLYWYRQTLGQGPEFLTYFQNEAQLEKSRLLSDRFSAERPKGSFSTLEIQRTEQGDSAMYLCASSLGPLLGGYTFGSGTRLTVV.

A few counts support this clonotype. This chain uses TRBV28 with TRBJ1-5; D remains ambiguous. Germline CDR1 is MDHEN and CDR2 is SYDVKM. Trimming stripped 7 bases from V and 5 bases from J, with 12 bases between. The CDR3 is 13 amino acids. This CDR3 reads CASTKWNDQPQHF. In nucleotides, the CDR3 is TGTGCCAGCACCAAATGGAATGATCAGCCCCAGCATTTT.

This clonotype was detected only a few times. This chain joins TRBV24-1 and TRBJ2-2; TRBD1 matches 7 bases. The germline V gene has CDR1 KGHDR and CDR2 SFDVKD. V dropped 7 bases and J dropped 4; count of bases not matched to a gene: 11. The CDR3 covers 16 residues. The CDR3 sequence is CATRGITGAGTGELFF. In DNA, the CDR3 is TGTGCCACCAGGGGAATCACAGGGGCCGGCACCGGGGAGCTGTTTTTT.

The chain has TRBV7-2 and TRBJ2-3, with TRBD2 matching over 7 bases. Trimming removed 5 bases from V and 7 bases from J; junction bases left unmatched: 12. The CDR3 extends over 15 amino acids. From germline, CDR1 is SGHTA and CDR2 FQGNSA. CDR3 amino acids: CASSITSGTINTQYF. In nucleotides, the CDR3 is TGTGCCAGCAGCATAACCTCCGGGACTATAAATACGCAGTATTTT. Combining the CDR3 with reference TRBV7-2 and TRBJ2-3 gives the whole variable domain GAGVSQSPSNKVTEKGKDVELRCDPISGHTALYWYRQSLGQGLEFLIYFQGNSAPDKSGLPSDRFSAERTGGSVSTLTIQRTQQEDSAVYLCASSITSGTINTQYFGPGTRLTVL.

This clonotype was observed once. The chain couples TRBV6-1 to TRBJ1-1; no clear D gene. Trimming stripped 1 base from V and 1 base from J, with 7 bases between. This CDR3 is built from 14 residues. Germline values: CDR1 MNHNS, CDR2 SASEGT. CDR3 DNA: TGTGCCAGCAGTGAAGTTGTGGCGAACACTGAAGCTTTCTTT. Its translation is CASSEVVANTEAFF.

This clonotype was found a few times. The V call is TRBV5-1, the J call TRBJ2-1, with 7 bases lining up with TRBD2. Trimming at V came to 0 bases and at J to 0 bases, leaving 6 bases not matched to a gene. The CDR3 contains 17 residues. CDR1 is SGHRS, CDR2 YFSETQ, per germline. The CDR3 DNA follows: TGCGCCAGCAGCTTGGTAGCTAGCGGTGTCTCCTACAATGAGCAGTTCTTC. It specifies CASSLVASGVSYNEQFF.

The rearrangement uses TRBV9 and TRBJ1-6, with 9 bases fitting TRBD1. The CDR3 is made up of 15 amino acids. CDR1 and CDR2 (germline): SGDLS, YYNGEE. V shed 1 base and J 10 bases; nucleotides not matched to a gene: 6. CDR3 nucleotides: TGTGCCAGCAGCGTAAAAACAGGGGGCGGGTCACCCCTCCACTTT. Its translation is CASSVKTGGGSPLHF.

The rearrangement uses TRBV12-3 or TRBV12-4 and TRBJ2-3, with 7 bases identical to TRBD2. This CDR3 has 15 amino acids. V shed 4 bases and J 5 bases; nucleotides not matched to a gene: 9. The CDR3 spells CASSSNSGGEDTQYF. CDR3 in DNA: TGTGCCAGCAGTTCAAATTCGGGAGGAGAAGATACGCAGTATTTT.

For the CDR3, the DNA is TGTGCCAGCCGACAGACGGCGGGGGAAGTCTACAATGAGCAGTTCTTC. Protein sequence: CASRQTAGEVYNEQFF. J is TRBJ2-1 and V is TRBV6-1, with TRBD2 identical over 7 bases. The CDR3 extends over 16 amino acids. V shed 8 bases and J 3 bases; nucleotides not matched to a gene: 13. Germline CDR1 reads MNHNS; CDR2 reads SASEGT.

The chain carries TRBV20-1 and TRBJ2-7; 7 nucleotides match TRBD2. V lost 3 bases, J lost 5 bases, and 4 bases stayed unmatched. The germline V gene has CDR1 DFQATT and CDR2 SNEGSKA (reference sequence). This CDR3 is 12 amino acids long. The CDR3 spells CSASRGEDEQYF. The CDR3 DNA sequence: TGCAGTGCTAGCCGGGGGGAGGACGAGCAGTACTTC.

The chain carries TRBV20-1 and TRBJ2-1; TRBD2 aligns across 13 bases. V trimming: 5 bases; J trimming: 11 bases; junction bases outside the gene matches: 9. The CDR3 extends over 14 amino acids. Germline V lookup: CDR1 DFQATT, CDR2 SNEGSKA (reference sequence). CDR3 DNA sequence: TGCAGTGCTCCCGGACTAGCGGGAGCCCAAAAGCAGTTCTTC. Residues: CSAPGLAGAQKQFF.

This clonotype has a handful of counts. This chain joins TRBV2 and TRBJ2-3, with D unclear. The CDR3 loop spans 16 amino acids. The germline V gene has CDR1 SNHLY and CDR2 FYNNEI. Trimming cost V 6 bases and J 0 bases, with 16 bases left between them. CDR3 amino acids: CASRSAEWSSTDTQYF. The DNA of the CDR3 is TGTGCCAGCAGATCCGCGGAGTGGTCTAGCACAGATACGCAGTATTTT.

The rearrangement links TRBV6-2 or TRBV6-3 to TRBJ2-7; tentative D call: TRBD1 (5 bases). Trimming removed 7 bases at V and 5 bases at J, with 18 bases between. The CDR3 length is 14 residues. Germline CDR1 MNHEY, CDR2 SVGEGT. This CDR3 is CASMLSPRVHEQYF. The CDR3 coding sequence is TGTGCCAGCATGTTATCCCCCAGGGTCCACGAGCAGTACTTC.